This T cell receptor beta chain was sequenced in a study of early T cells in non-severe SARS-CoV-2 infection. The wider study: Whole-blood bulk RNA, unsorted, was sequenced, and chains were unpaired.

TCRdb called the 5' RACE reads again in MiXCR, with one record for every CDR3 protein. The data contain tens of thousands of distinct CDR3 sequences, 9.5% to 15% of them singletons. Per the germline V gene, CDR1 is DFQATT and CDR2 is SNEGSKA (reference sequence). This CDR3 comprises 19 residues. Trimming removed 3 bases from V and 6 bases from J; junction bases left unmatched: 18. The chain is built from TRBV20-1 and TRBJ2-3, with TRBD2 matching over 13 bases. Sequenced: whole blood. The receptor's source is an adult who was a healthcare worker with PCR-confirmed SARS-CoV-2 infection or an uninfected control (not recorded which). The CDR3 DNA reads TGCAGTGCTAGGGTGACTAGCGGGGGGCCGGTGGGAGTATCCGATACGCAGTATTTT. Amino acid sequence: CSARVTSGGPVGVSDTQYF.